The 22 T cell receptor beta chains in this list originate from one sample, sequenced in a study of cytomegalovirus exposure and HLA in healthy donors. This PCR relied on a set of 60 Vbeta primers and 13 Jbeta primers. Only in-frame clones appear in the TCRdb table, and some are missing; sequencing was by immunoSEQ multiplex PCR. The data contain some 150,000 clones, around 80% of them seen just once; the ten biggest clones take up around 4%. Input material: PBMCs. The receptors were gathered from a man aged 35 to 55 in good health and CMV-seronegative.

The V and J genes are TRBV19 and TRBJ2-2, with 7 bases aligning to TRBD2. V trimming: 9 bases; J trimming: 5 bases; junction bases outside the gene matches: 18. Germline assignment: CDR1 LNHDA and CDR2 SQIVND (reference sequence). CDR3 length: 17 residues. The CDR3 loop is CASSTTLLTAGTGELFF. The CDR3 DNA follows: TGTGCCAGCAGCACGACCCTTCTGACAGCGGGGACCGGGGAGCTGTTTTTT.

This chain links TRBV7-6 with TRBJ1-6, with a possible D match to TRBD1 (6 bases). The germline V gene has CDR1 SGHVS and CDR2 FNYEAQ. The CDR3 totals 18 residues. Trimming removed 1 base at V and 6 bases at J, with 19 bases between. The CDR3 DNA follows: TGTGCCAGCAGCTTAGGCCACGGGGGGGCTCGAGTTAATTCACCCCTCCACTTT. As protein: CASSLGHGGARVNSPLHF.

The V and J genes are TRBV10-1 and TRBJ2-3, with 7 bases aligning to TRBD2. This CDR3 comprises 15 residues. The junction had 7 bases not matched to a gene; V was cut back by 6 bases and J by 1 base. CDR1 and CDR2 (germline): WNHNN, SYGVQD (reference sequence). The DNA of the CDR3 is TGCGCCAGCAGGAGGCGGGGGATGCGCACAGATACGCAGTATTTT. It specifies CASRRRGMRTDTQYF.

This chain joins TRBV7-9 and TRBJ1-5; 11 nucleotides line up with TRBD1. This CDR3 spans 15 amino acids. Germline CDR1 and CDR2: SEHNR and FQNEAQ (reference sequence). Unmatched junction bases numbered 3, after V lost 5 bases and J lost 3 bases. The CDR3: CASSGTGGFNQPQHF. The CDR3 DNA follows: TGTGCCAGCAGCGGGACAGGGGGTTTCAATCAGCCCCAGCATTTT. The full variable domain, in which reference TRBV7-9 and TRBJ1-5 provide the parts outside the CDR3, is DTGVSQNPRHKITKRGQNVTFRCDPISEHNRLYWYRQTLGQGPEFLTYFQNEAQLEKSRLLSDRFSAERPKGSFSTLEIQRTEQGDSAMYLCASSGTGGFNQPQHFGDGTRLSIL.

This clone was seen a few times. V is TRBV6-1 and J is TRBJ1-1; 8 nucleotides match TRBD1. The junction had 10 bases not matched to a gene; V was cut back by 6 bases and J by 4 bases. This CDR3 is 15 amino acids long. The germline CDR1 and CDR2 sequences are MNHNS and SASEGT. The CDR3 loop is CASRPMDRDGTEAFF. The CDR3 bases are TGTGCCAGCAGACCGATGGACAGGGACGGCACTGAAGCTTTCTTT.

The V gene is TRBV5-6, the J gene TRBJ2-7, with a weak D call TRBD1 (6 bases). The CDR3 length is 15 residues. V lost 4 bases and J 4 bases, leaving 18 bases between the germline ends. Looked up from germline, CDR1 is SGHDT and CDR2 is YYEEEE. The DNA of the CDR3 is TGTGCCAGCAGCGCCGAAGGGGACAAACCTTACGAGCAGTACTTC. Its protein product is CASSAEGDKPYEQYF.

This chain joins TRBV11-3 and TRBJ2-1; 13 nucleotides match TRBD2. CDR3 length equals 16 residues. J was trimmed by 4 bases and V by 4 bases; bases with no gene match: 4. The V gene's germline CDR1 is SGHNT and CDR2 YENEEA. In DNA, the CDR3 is TGTGCCAGCAGCTCCTCACTAGCGGGGGGGTACAATGAGCAGTTCTTC. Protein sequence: CASSSSLAGGYNEQFF.

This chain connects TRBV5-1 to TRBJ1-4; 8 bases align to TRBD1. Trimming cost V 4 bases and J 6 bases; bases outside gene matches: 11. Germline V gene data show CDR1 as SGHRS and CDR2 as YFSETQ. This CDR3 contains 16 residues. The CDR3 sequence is CASSPHTGTGDEKLFF. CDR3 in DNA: TGCGCCAGCAGCCCCCATACCGGGACAGGCGATGAAAAACTGTTTTTT. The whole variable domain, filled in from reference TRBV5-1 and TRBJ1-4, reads KAGVTQTPRYLIKTRGQQVTLSCSPISGHRSVSWYQQTPGQGLQFLFEYFSETQRNKGNFPGRFSGRQFSNSRSEMNVSTLELGDSALYLCASSPHTGTGDEKLFFGSGTQLSVL.

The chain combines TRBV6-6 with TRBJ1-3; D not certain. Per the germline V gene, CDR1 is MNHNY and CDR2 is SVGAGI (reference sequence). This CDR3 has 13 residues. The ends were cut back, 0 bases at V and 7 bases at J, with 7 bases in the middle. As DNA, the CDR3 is TGTGCCAGCAGTTACTCGTACAGCAACACCATATATTTT. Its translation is CASSYSYSNTIYF.

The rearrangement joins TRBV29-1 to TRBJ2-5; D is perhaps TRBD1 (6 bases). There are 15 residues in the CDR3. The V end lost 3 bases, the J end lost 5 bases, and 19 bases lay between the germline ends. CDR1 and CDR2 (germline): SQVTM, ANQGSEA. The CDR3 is CSVDTGHPQEETQYF. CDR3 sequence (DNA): TGCAGCGTTGACACGGGACACCCCCAGGAGGAGACCCAGTACTTC.

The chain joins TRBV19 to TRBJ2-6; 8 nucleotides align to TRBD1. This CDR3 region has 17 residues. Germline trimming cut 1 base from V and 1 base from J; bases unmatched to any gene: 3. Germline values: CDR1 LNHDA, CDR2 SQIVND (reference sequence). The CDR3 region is CASSIGTGISGANVLTF. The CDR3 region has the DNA TGTGCCAGTAGTATAGGGACAGGGATATCTGGGGCCAACGTCCTGACTTTC. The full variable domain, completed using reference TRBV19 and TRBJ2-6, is DGGITQSPKYLFRKEGQNVTLSCEQNLNHDAMYWYRQDPGQGLRLIYYSQIVNDFQKGDIAEGYSVSREKKESFPLTVTSAQKNPTAFYLCASSIGTGISGANVLTFGAGSRLTVL.

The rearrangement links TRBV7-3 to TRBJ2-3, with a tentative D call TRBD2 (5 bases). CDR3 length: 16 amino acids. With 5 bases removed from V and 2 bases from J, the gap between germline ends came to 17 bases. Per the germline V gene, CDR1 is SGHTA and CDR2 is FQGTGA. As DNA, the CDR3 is TGTGCCAGCAGCGTGGACTTGTTCCCCTTCACAGATACGCAGTATTTT. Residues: CASSVDLFPFTDTQYF. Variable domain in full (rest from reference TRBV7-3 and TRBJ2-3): GAGVSQTPSNKVTEKGKYVELRCDPISGHTALYWYRQSLGQGPEFLIYFQGTGAADDSGLPNDRFFAVRPEGSVSTLKIQRTERGDSAVYLCASSVDLFPFTDTQYFGPGTRLTVL.

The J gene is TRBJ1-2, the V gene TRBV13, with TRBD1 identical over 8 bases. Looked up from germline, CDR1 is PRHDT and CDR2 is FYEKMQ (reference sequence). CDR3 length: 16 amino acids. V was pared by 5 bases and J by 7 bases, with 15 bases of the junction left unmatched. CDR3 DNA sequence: TGTGCCAGCAGCGCCACCCCAGGGGGCAAGATCTGTGGCTACACCTTC. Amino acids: CASSATPGGKICGYTF.

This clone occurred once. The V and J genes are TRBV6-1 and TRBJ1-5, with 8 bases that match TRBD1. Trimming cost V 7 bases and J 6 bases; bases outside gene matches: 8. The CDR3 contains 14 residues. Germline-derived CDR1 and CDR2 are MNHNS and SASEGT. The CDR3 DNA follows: TGTGCCAGCACTATGACAGGGGCCCCTCAGCCCCAGCATTTT. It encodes CASTMTGAPQPQHF.

The CDR3 nucleotides are TGCGCCAGCAGGGAAGCGGGGGGCACTGAAGCTTTCTTT. This encodes CASREAGGTEAFF. The chain has TRBV4-1 and TRBJ1-1; D perhaps matches TRBD1 (5 bases). The CDR3 is made up of 13 amino acids. The germline gives CDR1 MGHRA, CDR2 YSYEKL. V lost 6 bases to trimming and J lost 4 bases, with 12 bases between them.

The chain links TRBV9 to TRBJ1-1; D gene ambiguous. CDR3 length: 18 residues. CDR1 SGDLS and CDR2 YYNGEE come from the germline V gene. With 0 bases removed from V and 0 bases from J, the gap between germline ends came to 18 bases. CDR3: CASSVGSAQNRVNTEAFF. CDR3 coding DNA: TGTGCCAGCAGCGTAGGAAGCGCGCAGAATCGGGTGAACACTGAAGCTTTCTTT.

CDR3 DNA: TGTGCCAGCAGTCCGTTACGGGGTGCCTACACCTTC. It specifies CASSPLRGAYTF. The chain recombines TRBV27 with TRBJ1-2; D not certain. Trimming stripped 5 bases from V and 10 bases from J, with 14 bases between. The CDR3 runs 12 residues. Germline CDR1 MNHEY, CDR2 SMNVEV (reference sequence).

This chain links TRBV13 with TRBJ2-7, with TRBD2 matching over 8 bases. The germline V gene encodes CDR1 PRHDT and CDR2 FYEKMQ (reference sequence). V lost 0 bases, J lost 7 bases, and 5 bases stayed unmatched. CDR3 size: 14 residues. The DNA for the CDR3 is TGTGCCAGCAGCTTAGGAGCGGGGGTTACGGAGCAGTACTTC. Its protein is CASSLGAGVTEQYF.

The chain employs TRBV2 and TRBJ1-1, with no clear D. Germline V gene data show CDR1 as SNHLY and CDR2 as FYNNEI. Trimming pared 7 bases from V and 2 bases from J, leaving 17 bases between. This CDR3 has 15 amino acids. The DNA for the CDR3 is TGTGCCAGCACCCAAGAAATAGAGGCTAACACTGAAGCTTTCTTT. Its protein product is CASTQEIEANTEAFF.

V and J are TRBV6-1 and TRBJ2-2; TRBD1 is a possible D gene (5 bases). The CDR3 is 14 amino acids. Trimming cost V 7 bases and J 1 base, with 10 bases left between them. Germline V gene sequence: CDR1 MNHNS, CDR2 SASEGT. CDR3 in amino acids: CASKGSQNTGELFF. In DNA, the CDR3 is TGTGCCAGCAAGGGGTCTCAGAACACCGGGGAGCTGTTTTTT.

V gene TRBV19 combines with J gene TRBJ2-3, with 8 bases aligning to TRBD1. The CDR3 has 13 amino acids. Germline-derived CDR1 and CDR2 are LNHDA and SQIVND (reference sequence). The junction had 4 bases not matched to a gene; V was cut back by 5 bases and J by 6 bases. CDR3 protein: CASSQGAGDTQYF. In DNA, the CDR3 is TGTGCCAGTAGTCAGGGGGCCGGGGATACGCAGTATTTT.

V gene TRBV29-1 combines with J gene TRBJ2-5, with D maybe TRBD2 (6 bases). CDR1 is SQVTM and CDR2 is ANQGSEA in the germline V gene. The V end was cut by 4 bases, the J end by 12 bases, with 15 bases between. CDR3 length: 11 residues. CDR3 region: CSVVIAVREYF. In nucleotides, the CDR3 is TGCAGCGTTGTGATAGCGGTTCGGGAGTACTTC.